This TCR beta chain originates from a study of response to subunit inactivated influenza vaccine. Findings of the study overall: The authors put forward the suggestion that each seasonal influenza vaccination may bring in only a limited number of new T cells.

In TCRdb, the RT-PCR reads were re-called with MiXCR into one record per CDR3 protein. The sample contains 500,000 to 600,000 distinct CDR3 sequences, under 9% of which appear only once. CDR3 length equals 13 residues. V was pared by 9 bases and J by 4 bases, with 7 bases of the junction left unmatched. Germline values: CDR1 MGHDK, CDR2 SYGVNS. This clonotype was seen repeatedly, ten times or more. The antigen remains unidentified. The material was PBMCs from blood, obtained about 23 months after vaccination. V is TRBV25-1 and J is TRBJ1-2; 8 positions match TRBD1. The origin of this receptor is a man in his fifties or sixties who received an inactivated influenza vaccine. CDR3 coding DNA: TGTGCCAGGCCTCCAGGGGGCTTCTATGGCTACACCTTC. Amino acid sequence: CARPPGGFYGYTF.